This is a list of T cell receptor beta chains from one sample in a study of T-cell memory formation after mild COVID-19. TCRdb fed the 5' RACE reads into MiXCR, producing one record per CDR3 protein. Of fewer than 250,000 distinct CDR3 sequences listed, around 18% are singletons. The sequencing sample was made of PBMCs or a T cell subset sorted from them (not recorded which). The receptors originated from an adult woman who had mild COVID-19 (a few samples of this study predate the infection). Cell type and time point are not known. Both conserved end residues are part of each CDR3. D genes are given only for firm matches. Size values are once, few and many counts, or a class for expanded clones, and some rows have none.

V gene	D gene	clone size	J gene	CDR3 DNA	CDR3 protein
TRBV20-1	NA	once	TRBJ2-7	TGCAGTGCCGGGGGGCGAATCGAGCAGTACTTC	CSAGGRIEQYF
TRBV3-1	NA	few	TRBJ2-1	TGTGCCAGCCTCGGGGTTTACAATGAGCAGTTCTTC	CASLGVYNEQFF
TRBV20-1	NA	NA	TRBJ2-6	TGCAGTGCTGGGAGAGCTGGGGCCAACGTCCTGACTTTC	CSAGRAGANVLTF
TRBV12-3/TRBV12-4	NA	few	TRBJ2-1	TGTGCCAGCAGCCGGGGAGGGGGCTACAATGAGCAGTTCTTC	CASSRGGGYNEQFF
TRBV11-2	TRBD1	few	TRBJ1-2	TGTGCCAGCAGCACGCGAACAGGGGTGGTTGGCTACACCTTC	CASSTRTGVVGYTF
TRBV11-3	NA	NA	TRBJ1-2	TGTGCCAGCAGCCCTCCCGGGATCCCGAACTATGGCTACACCTTC	CASSPPGIPNYGYTF
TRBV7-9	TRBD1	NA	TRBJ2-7	TGTGCCAGCAGCTTCAACAGGGGCACTATCATGTCCTACGAGCAGTACTTC	CASSFNRGTIMSYEQYF
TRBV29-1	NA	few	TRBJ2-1	TGCAGCCCTTCCGGGGTTTACAATGAGCAGTTCTTC	CSPSGVYNEQFF
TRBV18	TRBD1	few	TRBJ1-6	TGTGCCAGCTCATGGAAACCCGAAGTGGGGACAGGCCTCCACTTT	CASSWKPEVGTGLHF
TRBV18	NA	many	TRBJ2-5	TGTGCCAGCTCACCATCTATCAGGGAGACCCAGTACTTC	CASSPSIRETQYF
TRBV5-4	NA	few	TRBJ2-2	TGTGCCACCTTCGAGGGACCGAACACCGGGGAGCTGTTTTTT	CATFEGPNTGELFF
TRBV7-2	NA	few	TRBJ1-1	TGTGCCAGCAGCTTAGCGCTAGTGATGAACACTGAAGCTTTCTTT	CASSLALVMNTEAFF
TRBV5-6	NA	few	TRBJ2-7	TGTGCCAGCAGCTTGGCCGGGCAAAACGAGCAGTACTTC	CASSLAGQNEQYF
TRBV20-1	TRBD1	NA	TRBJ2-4	TGCAGTGCTAGCACCCTGGGACCCCAGGGGGACATTCAGTACTTC	CSASTLGPQGDIQYF
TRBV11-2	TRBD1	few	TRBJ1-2	TGTGCCAGCAGCTTAGGGCACAGGGGCCCTGCCTATGGCTACACCTTC	CASSLGHRGPAYGYTF
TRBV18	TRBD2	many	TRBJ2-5	TGTGCCAGCTCTCACGGGACTAGCGGGAATCGGAAGACCCAGTACTTC	CASSHGTSGNRKTQYF
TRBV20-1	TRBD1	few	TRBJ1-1	TGCAGTGCTAGAGTGGACAGGGGGCCGGTTGAAGCTTTCTTT	CSARVDRGPVEAFF
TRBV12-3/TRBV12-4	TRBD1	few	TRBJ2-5	TGTGCCAGCAGTTTCCAGGGGGCCCAAGAGACCCAGTACTTC	CASSFQGAQETQYF
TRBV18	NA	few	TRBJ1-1	TGTGCCAGCTCACCAGGGGTACGGGGAATGAACACTGAAGCTTTCTTT	CASSPGVRGMNTEAFF
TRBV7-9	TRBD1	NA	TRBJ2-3	TGTGCCAGCAGCTTAAACAGGGGAGATACGCAGTATTTT	CASSLNRGDTQYF
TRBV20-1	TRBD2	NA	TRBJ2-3	TGCAGTGCTAGGGGCGGGGGATACACAGATACGCAGTATTTT	CSARGGGYTDTQYF
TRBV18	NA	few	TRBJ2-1	TGTGCCAGCTCACCATCTAGGGGGGATGAGCAGTTCTTC	CASSPSRGDEQFF
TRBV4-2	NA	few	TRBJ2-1	TGTGCCAGCAGCCACTTGAGAGACAATGAGCAGTTCTTC	CASSHLRDNEQFF
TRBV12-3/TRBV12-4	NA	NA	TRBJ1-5	TGTGCCAGCAGTTTAGAGGGTAGACAGCCCCAGCATTTT	CASSLEGRQPQHF
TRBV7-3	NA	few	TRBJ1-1	TGTGCCAGCAGTCCTAGGCCGACTCCAATGAACACTGAAGCTTTCTTT	CASSPRPTPMNTEAFF
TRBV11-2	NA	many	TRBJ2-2	TGTGCCAGCAGTTACTCGAACACCGGGGAGCTGTTTTTT	CASSYSNTGELFF
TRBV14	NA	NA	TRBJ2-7	TGTGCCAGCAGCCCCCGTTACGGCAGGCTGCTCTCCTCCGAGCAGTACTTC	CASSPRYGRLLSSEQYF
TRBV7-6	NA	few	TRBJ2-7	TGTGCCAGCAGCCCGACCTTGTTAGGGGAAGACTACGAGCAGTACTTC	CASSPTLLGEDYEQYF
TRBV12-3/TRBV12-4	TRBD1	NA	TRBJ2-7	TGTGCCAGCAGTGTGGACAGGGGGCGAGTCAACGAGCAGTACTTC	CASSVDRGRVNEQYF
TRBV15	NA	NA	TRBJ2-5	TGTGCCACCAGCAGAAGGACAGGAGGGGAGACCCAGTACTTC	CATSRRTGGETQYF
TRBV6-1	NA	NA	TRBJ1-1	TGTGCCAGCAGCATAGGGGGGGAAGCTTTCTTT	CASSIGGEAFF
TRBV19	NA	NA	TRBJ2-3	TGTGCCAGTAGTCCGGGGGACAAGTTAACAGATACGCAGTATTTT	CASSPGDKLTDTQYF
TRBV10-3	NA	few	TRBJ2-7	TGTGCCACCAGTAGCGGTTACGAGCAGTACTTC	CATSSGYEQYF
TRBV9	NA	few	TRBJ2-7	TGTGCCAGCAGCGTTGGCGGGACAGACTACTACGAGCAGTACTTC	CASSVGGTDYYEQYF
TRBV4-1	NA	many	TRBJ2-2	TGCGCCAGCAGCCAAGTATCTAGCCTCGCCGGGGAGCTGTTTTTT	CASSQVSSLAGELFF
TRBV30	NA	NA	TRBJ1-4	TGTGCCTGGAGCCTAGGGCATGAAAAACTGTTTTTT	CAWSLGHEKLFF
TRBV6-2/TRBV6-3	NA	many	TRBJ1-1	TGTGCCAGCAACCATCAGGGCGCCACTGAAGCTTTCTTT	CASNHQGATEAFF
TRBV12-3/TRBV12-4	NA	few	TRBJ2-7	TGTGCCAGCAGCCCCGGCCGCCAGCCAGACTACGAGCAGTACTTC	CASSPGRQPDYEQYF